This T cell receptor beta chain was recovered during a study of T cells in Graves' hyperthyroidism and ophthalmopathy. Researchers amplified the TCR beta CDR3 regions from RNA transcripts. The HTBI primer set was used in a first-round RT-PCR of the TCR CDR3. Each CDR3 protein is one row after TCRdb ran MiXCR on the multiplex PCR reads. The data show roughly 740,000 distinct CDR3 sequences, 16% seen once. The germline V gene has CDR1 SGHTA and CDR2 FQGNSA. Trimming at V came to 5 bases and at J to 5 bases, leaving 8 bases not matched to a gene. The CDR3 is made up of 14 amino acids. The receptor was isolated from a man aged 18 to 29 with Graves' hyperthyroidism. This chain joins TRBV7-2 and TRBJ1-1, with 7 bases fitting TRBD1. Source material: blood. The CDR3 here is CASSIYRGGTEAFF. The CDR3 DNA sequence: TGTGCCAGCAGCATCTACAGGGGTGGGACTGAAGCTTTCTTT.